This T cell receptor (beta chain) was captured by sequencing in a study of shared clonotypes between healthy human individuals. Study observations and caveats: Sequencing depth was a factor that was expected to affect clonotype sharing among donors.

This clone was picked up many times. What it binds is unknown. What was sequenced on ten immunoSEQ deep assay plates was unsorted PBMC DNA. Assay: immunoSEQ multiplex PCR; the TCRdb copy retains only in-frame clones and omits some. In the table there are some 470,000 clones, roughly four fifths of which are singletons. CDR1 and CDR2 (germline): MNHNS, SASEGT. CDR3 size: 13 residues. Sequencing was done on a sample of PBMCs. This receptor was identified in a woman between 40 and 50 years old in good health. Some clones in this sample may be carry-over from other donors' samples. V and J are TRBV6-1 and TRBJ2-5, with a weak D call TRBD1 (7 bases). Judging by the DNA end, TRBJ2-7 fits better; the J call may be wrong. The chain's CDR3 is CASMTGGGDEQYF. CDR3 sequence (DNA): TGTGCCAGCATGACCGGAGGGGGCGACGAGCAGTACTTC.